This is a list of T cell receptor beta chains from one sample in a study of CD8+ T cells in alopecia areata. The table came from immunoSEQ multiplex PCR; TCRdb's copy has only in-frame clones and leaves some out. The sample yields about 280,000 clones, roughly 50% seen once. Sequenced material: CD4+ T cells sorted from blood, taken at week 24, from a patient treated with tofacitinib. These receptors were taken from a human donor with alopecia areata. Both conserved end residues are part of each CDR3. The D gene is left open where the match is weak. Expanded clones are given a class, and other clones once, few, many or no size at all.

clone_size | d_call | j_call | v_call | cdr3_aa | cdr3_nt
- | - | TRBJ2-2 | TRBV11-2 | CASSTGNTGELFF | TGTGCCAGCAGTACAGGGAACACCGGGGAGCTGTTTTTT
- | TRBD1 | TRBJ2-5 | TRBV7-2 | CASSQRDRVSETQYF | TGTGCCAGCAGCCAACGGGACAGGGTCTCGGAGACCCAGTACTTC
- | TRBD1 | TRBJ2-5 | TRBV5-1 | CASSFKDRIETQYF | TGCGCCAGCAGCTTCAAGGACAGGATCGAGACCCAGTACTTC
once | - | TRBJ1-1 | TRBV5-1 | CASSLGAAEAFF | TGCGCCAGCAGCTTGGGGGCTGCTGAAGCTTTCTTT
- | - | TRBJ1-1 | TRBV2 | CASSEALPGTEAFF | TGTGCCAGCAGTGAAGCGCTTCCCGGCACTGAAGCTTTCTTT
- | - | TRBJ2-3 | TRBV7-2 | CASSFSTDTQYF | TGTGCCAGCAGCTTTAGCACAGATACGCAGTATTTT
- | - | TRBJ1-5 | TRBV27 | CASSLVSNQPQHF | TGTGCCAGCAGTTTAGTCAGCAATCAGCCCCAGCATTTT
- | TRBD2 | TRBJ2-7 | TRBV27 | CASSFLIAGTPYEQYF | TGTGCCAGCAGTTTCCTTATAGCGGGGACCCCCTACGAGCAGTACTTC
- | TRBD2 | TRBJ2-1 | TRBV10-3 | CAIRSLVGRGGSNEQFF | TGTGCCATCCGAAGTTTGGTCGGCCGGGGGGGAAGCAATGAGCAGTTCTTC
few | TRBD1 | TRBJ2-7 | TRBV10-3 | CASLPGQGRLYEQYF | TGTGCCTCACTCCCCGGACAGGGTAGACTCTACGAGCAGTACTTC
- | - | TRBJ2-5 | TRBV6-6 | CASSYRETQYF | TGTGCCAGCAGTTACAGGGAGACCCAGTACTTC
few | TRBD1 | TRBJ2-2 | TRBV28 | CASSLLTGVSGELFF | TGTGCCAGCAGTTTATTGACAGGGGTTTCCGGGGAGCTGTTTTTT
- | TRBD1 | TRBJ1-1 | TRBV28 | CASRARGANTEAFF | TGTGCCAGCAGGGCCAGGGGGGCTAACACTGAAGCTTTCTTT
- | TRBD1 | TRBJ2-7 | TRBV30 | CAWIGQGISYEQYF | TGTGCCTGGATAGGACAGGGGATTTCCTACGAGCAGTACTTC
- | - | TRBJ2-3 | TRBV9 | CASSFRVTADTQYF | TGTGCCAGCAGCTTCCGGGTGACAGCGGATACGCAGTATTTT